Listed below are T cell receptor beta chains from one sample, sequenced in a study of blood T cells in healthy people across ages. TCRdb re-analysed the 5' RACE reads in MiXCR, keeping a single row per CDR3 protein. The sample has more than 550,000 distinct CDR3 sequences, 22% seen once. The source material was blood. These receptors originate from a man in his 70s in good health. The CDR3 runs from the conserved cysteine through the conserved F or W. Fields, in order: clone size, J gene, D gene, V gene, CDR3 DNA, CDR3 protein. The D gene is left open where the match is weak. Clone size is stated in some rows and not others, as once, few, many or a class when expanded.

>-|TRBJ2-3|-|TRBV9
TGTGCCAGCAGCGTAGGGGCGCGGGATACGCAGTATTTT
CASSVGARDTQYF
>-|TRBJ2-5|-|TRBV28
TGTGCCAGCGGTCCGGGGTCCCAAGAGACCCAGTACTTC
CASGPGSQETQYF
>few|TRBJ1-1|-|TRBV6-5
TGTGCCAGCAGTGGGACGGGGCTAATGAACACTGAAGCTTTCTTT
CASSGTGLMNTEAFF
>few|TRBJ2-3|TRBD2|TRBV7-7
TGTGCCAGCAGCCGTGGACTAGCGGGGGCAGATACGCAGTATTTT
CASSRGLAGADTQYF
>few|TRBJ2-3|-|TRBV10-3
TGTGCCATCAGTGATTGGGCAGATACGCAGTATTTT
CAISDWADTQYF
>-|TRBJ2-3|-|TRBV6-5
TGTGCCGCCCGGTCAACAGGGAGCACAGATACGCAGTATTTT
CAARSTGSTDTQYF
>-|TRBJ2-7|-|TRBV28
TGTGCCAGCAGTTCCCCTCCGGGGCGGCAGTACTTC
CASSSPPGRQYF
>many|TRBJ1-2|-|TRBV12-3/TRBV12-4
TGTGCCAGCAGATTGACCAGGGGCGGCTACACCTTC
CASRLTRGGYTF
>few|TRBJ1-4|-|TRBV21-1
TGTGCCAGCAGTTCCTTCCGGGGACAGGGGAATGAAAAACTGTTTTTT
CASSSFRGQGNEKLFF
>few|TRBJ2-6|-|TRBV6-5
TGTGCCAGCAGTTACTCATGGGGGACTGGGGCCAACGTCCTGACTTTC
CASSYSWGTGANVLTF
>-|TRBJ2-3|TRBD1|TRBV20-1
TGCAGTGCTACCGGGACAGGGCACACAGATACGCAGTATTTT
CSATGTGHTDTQYF
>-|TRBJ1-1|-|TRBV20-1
TGCAGTGCCAGGGAGTCCATGAACACTGAAGCTTTCTTT
CSARESMNTEAFF
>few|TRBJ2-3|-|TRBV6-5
TGTGTCAGCAGTTACTCGGGACACCTGACTCTCTGGTCCAGCACAGATACGCAGTATTTT
CVSSYSGHLTLWSSTDTQYF
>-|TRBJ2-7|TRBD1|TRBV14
TGTGCCAGCAGCCAAGACCGGGACAGAGTCTACGAGCAGTACTTC
CASSQDRDRVYEQYF
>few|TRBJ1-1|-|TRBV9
TGTGCCAGCAGCGTAGCTGTAGGAGACGAAGCTTTCTTT
CASSVAVGDEAFF
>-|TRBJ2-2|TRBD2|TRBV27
TGTACCAGCAGTTTCCAGGGACTAGCGGCGGACAGCACCGGGGAGCTGTTTTTT
CTSSFQGLAADSTGELFF
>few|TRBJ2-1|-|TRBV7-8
TGTGCCAGCAGCTTGCCCACCGGGACCCAAATTTACAATGAGCAGTTCTTC
CASSLPTGTQIYNEQFF
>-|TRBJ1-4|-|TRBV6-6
TGTGCCAGCAGGACACACGCGAAGGAGTATAATGAAAAACTGTTTTTT
CASRTHAKEYNEKLFF
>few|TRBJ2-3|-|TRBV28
TGTGCCAGCAGTGTTTACCGGGACCTCACAGATACGCAGTATTTT
CASSVYRDLTDTQYF
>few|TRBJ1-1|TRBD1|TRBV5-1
TGCGCCAGCAGCTTACGACCGAAGACAGGGCGGGACACTGAAGCTTTCTTT
CASSLRPKTGRDTEAFF
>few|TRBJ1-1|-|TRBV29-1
TGCAGCGTAGAAACCAGGCCAATGAGGACTGAAGCTTTCTTT
CSVETRPMRTEAFF
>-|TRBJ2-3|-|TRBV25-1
TGTGCCAGCAGGAACCAGGGGAATCAGTATACGCAGTATTTT
CASRNQGNQYTQYF
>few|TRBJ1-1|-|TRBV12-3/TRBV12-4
TGTGCCAGCAGTCCGACGGGGGGAGGCACTGAAGCTTTCTTT
CASSPTGGGTEAFF
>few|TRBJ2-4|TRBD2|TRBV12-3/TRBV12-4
TGTGCCAGCAGTCCCATTCGACAAGCGGGGAACATTCAGTACTTC
CASSPIRQAGNIQYF
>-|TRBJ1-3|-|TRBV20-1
TGCAGTGCTAGCCCCGAGGGTCGTGGAAACACCATATATTTT
CSASPEGRGNTIYF
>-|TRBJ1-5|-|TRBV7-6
TGTGCCAGCAGCTTAGCCCAGGGTACCCAGCCCCGGCATTTT
CASSLAQGTQPRHF
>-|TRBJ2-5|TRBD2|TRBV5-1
TGCGCCAGCAGCTCAATATTAGCGGGAGGGCTTCAAGAGACCCAGTACTTC
CASSSILAGGLQETQYF
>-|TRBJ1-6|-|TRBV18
TGTGCCAGCTCACCCGGTAGCTCCTATAATTCACCCCTCCACTTT
CASSPGSSYNSPLHF
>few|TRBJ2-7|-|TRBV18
TGTGCCAGCTCACCTCCTTTGGACAGACCTTACGAGCAGTACTTC
CASSPPLDRPYEQYF
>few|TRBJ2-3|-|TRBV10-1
TGCGCCAGCAGTGAGTCCAAGCCTAGCACAGATACGCAGTATTTT
CASSESKPSTDTQYF
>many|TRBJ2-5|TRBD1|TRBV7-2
TGTGCCAGCAACACGGGACAGGGACGGCGAGAGACCCAGTACTTC
CASNTGQGRRETQYF
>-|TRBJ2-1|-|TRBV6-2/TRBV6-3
TGTGCCAGCCTTGGGAGCCCGTACAATAAGCAGTTCTTC
CASLGSPYNKQFF
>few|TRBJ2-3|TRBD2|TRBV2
TGTGCCAGCCGAGTGGTTATAGCGGGGGGCGGTACGACAGATACGCAGTATTTT
CASRVVIAGGGTTDTQYF
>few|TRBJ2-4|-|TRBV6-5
TGTGCCAGCAGTTCTCGACCCTCGGGGGCCAAAAACATTCAGTACTTC
CASSSRPSGAKNIQYF
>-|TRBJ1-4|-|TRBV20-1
TGCAGTGCTAGACAGGGTTTAGAAAAACTGTTTTTT
CSARQGLEKLFF
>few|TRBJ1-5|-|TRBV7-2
TGTGCCAGCAGCGCCGGTACACGTCAGCCCCAGCATTTT
CASSAGTRQPQHF
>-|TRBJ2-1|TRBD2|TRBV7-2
TGTGCCAGCAGCCCTCAGCGGGGGCAGGCGTTCTTC
CASSPQRGQAFF
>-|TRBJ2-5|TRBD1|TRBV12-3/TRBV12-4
TGTGCCAGCAGTTTCTCGGGACAGGGGTGGGGGACCCAGTACTTC
CASSFSGQGWGTQYF
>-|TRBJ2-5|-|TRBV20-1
TGCAGTGCCGGGCCTGAGTACCAAGAGACCCAGTACTTC
CSAGPEYQETQYF
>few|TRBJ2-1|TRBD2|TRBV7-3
TGTGCCAGCAGCCAAACGGTAGCGGGGAATAATGAGCAGTTCTTC
CASSQTVAGNNEQFF
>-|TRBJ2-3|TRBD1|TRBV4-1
TGCGCCAGCAGCCAGGACAGGGTCACAGATACGCAGTATTTT
CASSQDRVTDTQYF
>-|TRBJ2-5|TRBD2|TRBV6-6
TGTGCCAGCACTACTAGCGGGGGCCCAGAGACCCACTACTTC
CASTTSGGPETHYF
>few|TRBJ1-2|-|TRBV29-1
TGCAGCGTTGAATGGCAGTTCCATGGCTACACCTTC
CSVEWQFHGYTF
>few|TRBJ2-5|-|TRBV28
TGTGCCAGCAGTTTAACCCGCCGTGCGACCCAGTACTTC
CASSLTRRATQYF
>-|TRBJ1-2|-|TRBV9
TGTGCCAGCAGCGTAGAGGGCAGGTCTTATGGCTACACCTTC
CASSVEGRSYGYTF
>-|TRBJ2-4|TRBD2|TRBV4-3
TGCGCCAGCAGCCAAGAACTAGCGGGAGCTCTTGCCAAAAACATTCAGTACTTC
CASSQELAGALAKNIQYF
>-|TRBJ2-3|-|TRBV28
TGTGCCAGCAGGAGGGGAGGGCAGGGGGCTGGAGATACGCAGTATTTT
CASRRGGQGAGDTQYF
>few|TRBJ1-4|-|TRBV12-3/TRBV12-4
TGTGCCAGCAGTTTAGCGTTCGAGACAGCTGAAAAACTGTTTTTT
CASSLAFETAEKLFF
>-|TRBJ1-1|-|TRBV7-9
TGTGCCAGCAGCTTGTCTAGGGAGGATGAAGCTTTCTTT
CASSLSREDEAFF